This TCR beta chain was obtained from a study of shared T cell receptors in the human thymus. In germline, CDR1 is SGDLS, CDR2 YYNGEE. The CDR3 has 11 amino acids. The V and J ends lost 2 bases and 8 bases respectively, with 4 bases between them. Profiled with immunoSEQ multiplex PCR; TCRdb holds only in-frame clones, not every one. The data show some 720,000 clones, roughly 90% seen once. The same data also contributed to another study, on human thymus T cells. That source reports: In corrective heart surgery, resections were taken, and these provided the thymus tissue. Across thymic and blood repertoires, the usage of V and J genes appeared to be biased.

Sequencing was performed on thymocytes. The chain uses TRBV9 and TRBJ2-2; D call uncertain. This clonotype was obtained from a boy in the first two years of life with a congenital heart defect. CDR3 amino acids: CASSVEGELFF. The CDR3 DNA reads TGTGCCAGCAGCGTTGAGGGGGAGCTGTTTTTT.